The sequence of this T cell receptor beta chain was determined in a study of human T cells and chemical hapten exposure. Study as a whole: After 6 days, upper back 0.01% DPC patch tests were scored. Study outcomes and limitations: In the PT1 data, expanded TCR counts showed a positive correlation with patch test score.

This clonotype was observed at least ten times. No antigen is known for it. Time point given: patch test 3, about 24 weeks after DPC sensitization. Documented treatment: therapeutic diphenylcyclopropenone sensitization with weekly scalp DPC. This CDR3 comprises 17 residues. CDR1 is SNHLY, CDR2 FYNNEI, per germline. The germline V and J ends were trimmed by 8 bases and 0 bases, with 17 bases remaining between them. TCRdb passed the RACE reads through MiXCR, listing each CDR3 protein once. The sample has about 76,000 distinct CDR3 sequences, roughly 13% seen once. The TCR originated in a woman in her fifties or sixties with alopecia areata. Some clones in this sample may be carry-over from other donors' samples. The rearrangement joins TRBV2 to TRBJ2-6; TRBD1 might be the D (6 bases). The sample consisted of whole blood, taken in connection with sensitization to the hapten diphenylcyclopropenone (DPC). The CDR3 spells CASRPGQTGSGANVLTF. In nucleotides, the CDR3 is TGTGCCAGCCGGCCCGGACAGACAGGCTCTGGGGCCAACGTCCTGACTTTC.